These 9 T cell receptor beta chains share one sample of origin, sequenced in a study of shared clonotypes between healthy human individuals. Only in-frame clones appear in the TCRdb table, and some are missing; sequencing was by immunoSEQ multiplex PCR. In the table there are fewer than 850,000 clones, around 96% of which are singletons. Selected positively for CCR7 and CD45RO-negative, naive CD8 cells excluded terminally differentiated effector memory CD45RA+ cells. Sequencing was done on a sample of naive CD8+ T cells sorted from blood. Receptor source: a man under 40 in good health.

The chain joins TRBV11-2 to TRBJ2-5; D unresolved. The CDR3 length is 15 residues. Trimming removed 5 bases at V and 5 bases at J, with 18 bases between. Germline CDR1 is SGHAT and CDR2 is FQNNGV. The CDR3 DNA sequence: TGTGCCAGCAGCATTGGGAACTCGATTGGGGAGACCCAGTACTTC. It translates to CASSIGNSIGETQYF.

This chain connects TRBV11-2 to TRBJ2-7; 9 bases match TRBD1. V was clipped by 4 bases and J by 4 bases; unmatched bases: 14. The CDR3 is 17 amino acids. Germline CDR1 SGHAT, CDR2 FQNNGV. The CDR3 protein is CASSSWWQTGGNYEQYF. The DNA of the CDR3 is TGTGCCAGCAGCTCCTGGTGGCAGACAGGGGGAAATTACGAGCAGTACTTC.

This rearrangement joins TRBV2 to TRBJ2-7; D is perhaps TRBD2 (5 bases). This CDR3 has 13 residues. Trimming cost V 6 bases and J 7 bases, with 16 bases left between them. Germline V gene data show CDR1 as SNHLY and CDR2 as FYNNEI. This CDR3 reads CASRHPTSGEQYF. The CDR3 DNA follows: TGTGCCAGCAGGCATCCCACTTCGGGGGAGCAGTACTTC. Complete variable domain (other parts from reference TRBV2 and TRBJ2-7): EPEVTQTPSHQVTQMGQEVILRCVPISNHLYFYWYRQILGQKVEFLVSFYNNEISEKSEIFDDQFSVERPDGSNFTLKIRSTKLEDSAMYFCASRHPTSGEQYFGPGTRLTVT.

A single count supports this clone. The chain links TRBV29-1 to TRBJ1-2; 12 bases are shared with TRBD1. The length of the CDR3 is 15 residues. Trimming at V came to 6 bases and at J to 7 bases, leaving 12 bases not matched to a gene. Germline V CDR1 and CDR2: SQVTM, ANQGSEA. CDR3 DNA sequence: TGCAGCGTGTGGATACCCGGGGACAGGGGGCTTGGCTACACCTTC. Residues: CSVWIPGDRGLGYTF.

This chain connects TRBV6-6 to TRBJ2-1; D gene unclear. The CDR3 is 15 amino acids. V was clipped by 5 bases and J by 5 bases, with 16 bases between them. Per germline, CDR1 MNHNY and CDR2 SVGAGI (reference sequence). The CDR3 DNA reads TGTGCCAGCAGTCACGAATCGCACCCAGACAATGAGCAGTTCTTC. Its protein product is CASSHESHPDNEQFF.

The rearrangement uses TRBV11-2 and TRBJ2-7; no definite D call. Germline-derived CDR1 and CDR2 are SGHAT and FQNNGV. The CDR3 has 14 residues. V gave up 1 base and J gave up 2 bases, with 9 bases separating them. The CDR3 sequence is CASSLVSTAYEQYF. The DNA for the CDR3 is TGTGCCAGCAGCTTAGTGAGTACGGCCTACGAGCAGTACTTC.

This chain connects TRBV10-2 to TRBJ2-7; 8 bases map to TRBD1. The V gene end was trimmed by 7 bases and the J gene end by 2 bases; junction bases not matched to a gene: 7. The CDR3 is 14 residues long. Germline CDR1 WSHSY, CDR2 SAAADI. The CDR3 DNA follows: TGCGCCAGCACCCTGGACAGGGTGGCCTACGAGCAGTACTTC. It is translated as CASTLDRVAYEQYF.

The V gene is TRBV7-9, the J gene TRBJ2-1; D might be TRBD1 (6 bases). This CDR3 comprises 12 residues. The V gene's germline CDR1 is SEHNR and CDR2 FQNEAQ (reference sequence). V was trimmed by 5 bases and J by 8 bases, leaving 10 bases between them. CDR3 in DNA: TGTGCCAGCAGCCTATGGACAGATGAGCAGTTCTTC. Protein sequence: CASSLWTDEQFF.

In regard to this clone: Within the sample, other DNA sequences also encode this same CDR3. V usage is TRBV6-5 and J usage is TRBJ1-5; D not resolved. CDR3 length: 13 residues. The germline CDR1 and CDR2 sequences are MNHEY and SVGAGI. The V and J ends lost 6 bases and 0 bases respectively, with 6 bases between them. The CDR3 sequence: CASSPFSNQPQHF. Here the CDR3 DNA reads TGTGCCAGCAGCCCGTTTAGCAATCAGCCCCAGCATTTT.